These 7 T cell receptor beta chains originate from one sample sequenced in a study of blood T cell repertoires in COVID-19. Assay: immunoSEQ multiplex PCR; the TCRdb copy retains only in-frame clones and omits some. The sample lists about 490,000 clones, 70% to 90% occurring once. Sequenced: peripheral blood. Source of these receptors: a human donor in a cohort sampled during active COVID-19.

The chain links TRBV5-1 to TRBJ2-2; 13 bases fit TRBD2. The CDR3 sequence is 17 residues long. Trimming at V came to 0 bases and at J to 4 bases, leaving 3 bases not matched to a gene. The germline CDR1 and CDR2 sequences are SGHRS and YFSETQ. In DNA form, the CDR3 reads TGCGCCAGCAGCTTGGCCCGGACTAGCGGGAGCACCGGGGAGCTGTTTTTT. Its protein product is CASSLARTSGSTGELFF.

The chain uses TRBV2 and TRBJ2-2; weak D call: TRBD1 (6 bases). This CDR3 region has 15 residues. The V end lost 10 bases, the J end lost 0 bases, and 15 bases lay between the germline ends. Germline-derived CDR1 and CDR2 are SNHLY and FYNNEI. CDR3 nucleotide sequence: TGTGCCACCCCATCGGGACAACCGAACACCGGGGAGCTGTTTTTT. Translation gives CATPSGQPNTGELFF.

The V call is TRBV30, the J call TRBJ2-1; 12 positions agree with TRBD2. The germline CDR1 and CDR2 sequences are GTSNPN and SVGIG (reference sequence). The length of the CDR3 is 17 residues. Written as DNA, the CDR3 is TGTGTCGCCCGTCGGGCTAGCGGGAGGGAGGCCTACAATGAGCAGTTCTTC. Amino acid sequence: CVARRASGREAYNEQFF.

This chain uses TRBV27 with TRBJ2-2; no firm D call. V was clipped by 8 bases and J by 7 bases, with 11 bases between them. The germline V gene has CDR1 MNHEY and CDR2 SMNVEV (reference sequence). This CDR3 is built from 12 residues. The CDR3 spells CASGPSNGELFF. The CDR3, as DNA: TGTGCCAGCGGGCCCTCTAACGGGGAGCTGTTTTTT.

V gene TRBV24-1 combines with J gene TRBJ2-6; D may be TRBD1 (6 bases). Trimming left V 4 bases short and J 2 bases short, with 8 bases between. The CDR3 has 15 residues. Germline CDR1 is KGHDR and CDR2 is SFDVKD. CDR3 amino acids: CATSDRGAGANVLTF. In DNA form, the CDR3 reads TGTGCCACCAGTGACAGGGGAGCTGGGGCCAACGTCCTGACTTTC.

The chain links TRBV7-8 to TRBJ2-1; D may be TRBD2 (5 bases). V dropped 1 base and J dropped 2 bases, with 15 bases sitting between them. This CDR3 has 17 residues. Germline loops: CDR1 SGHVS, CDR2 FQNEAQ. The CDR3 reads CASSLVVTGITYNEQFF. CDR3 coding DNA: TGTGCCAGCAGCTTAGTGGTAACCGGGATCACCTACAATGAGCAGTTCTTC.

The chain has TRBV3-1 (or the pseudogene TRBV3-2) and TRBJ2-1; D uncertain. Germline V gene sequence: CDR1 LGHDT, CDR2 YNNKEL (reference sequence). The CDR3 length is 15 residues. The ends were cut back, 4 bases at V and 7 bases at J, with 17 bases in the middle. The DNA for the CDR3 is TGTGCCAGCAGCCCACAAGGATTAGTGGAGAATGAGCAGTTCTTC. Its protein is CASSPQGLVENEQFF.